This TCR beta chain was obtained from a study of blood T cell repertoires in COVID-19. Trimming shortened V by 4 bases and J by 4 bases, and 22 bases separated the two germline ends. This CDR3 is 17 amino acids long. Germline V gene sequence: CDR1 MDHEN, CDR2 SYDVKM. The repertoire was sequenced with immunoSEQ multiplex PCR; TCRdb's copy has only in-frame clones and lacks some. The sample contains tens of thousands of clones, approximately 80% of which appear only once. This TCR was recovered from a human donor in a cohort sampled during active COVID-19. Material for sequencing was peripheral blood. This chain joins TRBV28 and TRBJ1-1; D might be TRBD1 (6 bases). The CDR3 sequence: CASSWVAQGWSGTEAFF. The CDR3 DNA follows: TGTGCCAGCAGTTGGGTTGCACAGGGATGGTCGGGCACTGAAGCTTTCTTT. Full variable domain (rest looked up from reference TRBV28 and TRBJ1-1): DVKVTQSSRYLVKRTGEKVFLECVQDMDHENMFWYRQDPGLGLRLIYFSYDVKMKEKGDIPEGYSVSREKKERFSLILESASTNQTSMYLCASSWVAQGWSGTEAFFGQGTRLTVV.